One and the same sample provided the 9 T cell receptor beta chains below, sequenced in a study of shared clonotypes between healthy human individuals. This table comes from immunoSEQ multiplex PCR, and its TCRdb copy is limited to in-frame clones, with some not included. The sample holds 2.3 million or so clones, over 85% seen once. The specimen was naive CD4+ T cells from PBMCs. Regarding subset: CD45RA+ positively selected. The receptors were gathered from a man younger than 30 in good health. Some clones in this sample may be carry-over from other donors' samples.

The chain employs TRBV5-1 and TRBJ2-7; 9 bases map to TRBD2. CDR3 length: 15 residues. The V segment lost 6 bases and the J segment 2 bases; nucleotides outside the gene matches: 9. Per the germline V gene, CDR1 is SGHRS and CDR2 is YFSETQ. Here the CDR3 reads CASTDPTSGPYEQYF. The CDR3 bases are TGCGCCAGCACCGACCCGACTAGCGGTCCCTACGAGCAGTACTTC.

This chain links TRBV18 with TRBJ1-1; D is unresolved. Germline CDR1 and CDR2: KGHSH and LQKENI. The V gene lost 3 bases and the J gene lost 1 base, with 12 bases spanning the gap. This CDR3 has 15 amino acids. CDR3 loop: CASSPPNPGNTEAFF. CDR3 nucleotide sequence: TGTGCCAGCTCACCTCCCAATCCAGGGAACACTGAAGCTTTCTTT.

The chain combines TRBV7-8 with TRBJ2-1; TRBD2 matches at 9 bases. The V and J ends lost 4 bases and 5 bases, in that order; junction bases with no gene match: 3. The germline gives CDR1 SGHVS, CDR2 FQNEAQ. This CDR3 has 14 residues. In DNA form, the CDR3 reads TGTGCCAGCAGCTCGGGACTAGCAAACAATGAGCAGTTCTTC. Amino acid sequence: CASSSGLANNEQFF.

As to this clone: Other DNA sequences from this sample encode an identical CDR3 as well. The V call is TRBV20-1, the J call TRBJ1-2, with unresolved D. Germline V gene sequence: CDR1 DFQATT, CDR2 SNEGSKA (reference sequence). V lost 6 bases and J lost 1, with 6 bases in between. The CDR3 loop spans 11 amino acids. In DNA form, the CDR3 reads TGCAGTGCCGTTCTTAACTATGGCTACACCTTC. This encodes CSAVLNYGYTF.

The V gene is TRBV5-8, the J gene TRBJ2-7; the D gene is possibly TRBD2 (6 bases). Germline values: CDR1 SGHTS, CDR2 YDEGEE. The CDR3 runs 12 residues. The V and J ends lost 4 bases and 4 bases respectively, with 9 bases between them. The CDR3 sequence: CASSRRVYEQYF. CDR3 coding DNA: TGTGCCAGCAGCCGGAGGGTTTACGAGCAGTACTTC. The variable domain in full, with the rest retrieved from reference TRBV5-8 and TRBJ2-7, is EAGVTQSPTHLIKTRGQQATLRCSPISGHTSVYWYQQALGLGLQFLLWYDEGEERNRGNFPPRFSGRQFPNYSSELNVNALELEDSALYLCASSRRVYEQYFGPGTRLTVT.

The chain carries TRBV7-9 and TRBJ2-7; 9 positions match TRBD2. V lost 3 bases and J lost 4; bases outside the gene matches: 7. Germline lookup yields CDR1 SEHNR and CDR2 FQNEAQ (reference sequence). CDR3 size: 15 residues. The CDR3 nucleotides are TGTGCCAGCAGCTTCGATAGCGGGAGTAGATACGAGCAGTACTTC. Translation gives CASSFDSGSRYEQYF.

In this sample, this clone turned up once. V gene TRBV28 combines with J gene TRBJ2-3; perhaps TRBD2 as D (7 bases). Germline values: CDR1 MDHEN, CDR2 SYDVKM. The CDR3 sequence is 15 residues long. With 5 bases removed from V and 5 bases from J, the gap between germline ends came to 17 bases. CDR3 residues: CASSRAGQGLDTQYF. The CDR3 DNA is TGTGCCAGCAGTAGAGCGGGGCAGGGGTTAGATACGCAGTATTTT.

This chain links TRBV5-4 with TRBJ2-7; D not certain. V gave up 5 bases and J gave up 6 bases, with 12 bases separating them. The CDR3 is 12 residues long. The germline gives CDR1 SGHNT, CDR2 YYREEE (reference sequence). The CDR3 protein is CASRSGDGEQYF. The CDR3 nucleotides are TGTGCCAGCAGGAGTGGGGATGGCGAGCAGTACTTC.

This chain links TRBV6-6 with TRBJ2-3; D remains ambiguous. Germline values: CDR1 MNHNY, CDR2 SVGAGI (reference sequence). There are 15 residues in the CDR3. V was shortened by 2 bases and J by 5 bases, with 14 bases between the two germline ends. The CDR3 DNA reads as TGTGCCAGCAGTTACCCACCGGACCTCGGAGATACGCAGTATTTT. Its protein is CASSYPPDLGDTQYF.